This T cell receptor beta chain comes out of a study of CD8 T cells in ankylosing spondylitis (dated 2017 in TCRdb). For the wider study: The study profiled T cell receptor beta repertoires in healthy donors and ankylosing spondylitis patients to find disease-linked TCR variants. In total, the full study cohort was made up of 108 healthy donors and more than 20 ankylosing spondylitis patients. Peripheral blood samples were taken, and synovial fluid was additionally collected from ankylosing spondylitis patients.

Broad study findings and their caveats: The disease-linked clones had a CD8+ phenotype and were found at relatively low frequencies in peripheral blood. Blood from ankylosing spondylitis patients appeared to be characterized by a TCR beta motif composed of 7 to 9 highly homologous amino acid variants. Some motif variants were previously reported in synovial fluid and blood of reactive arthritis patients, suggesting common disease-initiation mechanisms. The disease-linked clones were reported to be significantly enriched in matched synovial fluid samples from ankylosing spondylitis patients.

For sequencing, an Illumina HiSeq 2500 was employed. TCR beta libraries were prepared by quantitative 5'-RACE with molecular barcodes. In the paper's pipeline: Disease-linked TCR variants were identified with a new computational method built on a probabilistic model of VDJ rearrangement. TCRdb reanalyzed the raw reads on its own, using fastp at Q25 for trimming and MiXCR for clone calling, and kept in-frame beta chains. Merged by CDR3 protein, the rows form single entries marked with the most common genes and DNA. The V and J calls were determined by TCRdb, not by the authors. In all, the sample holds around 490,000 distinct CDR3 sequences, and approximately 5% of those were seen once. The top ten constitute under 4.5% of the sample. Counted from cysteine to phenylalanine, this CDR3 has 13 amino acids. Only CDR3 DNA is held: 39 bases, read in frame from base 1. The V and J ends are trimmed by 3 bases and 0 bases, leaving 6 bases between them. Sequences DFQATT (CDR1) and SNEGSKA (CDR2) are obtained from the germline V gene (reference sequence).

There are a few counts of this clonotype. Its specific antigen is unknown. Qualities for individual bases were not recorded, and no much larger clone is one base off. This receptor was taken from a male donor with ankylosing spondylitis. This sequence uses TRBV20-1 and TRBJ1-3; no D segment can be confidently identified. The sequenced sample consisted of blood, either unsorted or a sorted T cell fraction (not recorded which). CDR3 loop: CSASWHSGNTIYF. The DNA sequence is as follows: TGCAGTGCTAGTTGGCACTCTGGAAACACCATATATTTT.